Presented here are 30 T cell receptor beta chains from one specimen sequenced in a study of T-cell reconstitution after alpha-beta-depleted transplantation in children. Molecular barcoding with unique molecular identifiers was used for the TCRbeta library. MiXCR, run by TCRdb on the PCR reads, gives a single entry per CDR3 protein. In the table there are 200,000 to 250,000 distinct CDR3 sequences, more than 20% of which are singletons. The input for sequencing was PBMCs, taken before TCRalphabeta/CD19-depleted stem cell transplant. The receptors shown here come from a girl aged 2 to 10 with Fanconi anemia, due to receive a stem cell transplant.

The CDR3 loop is CSASQTGQETQYF. CDR3 bases: TGCAGTGCTAGCCAGACAGGGCAAGAGACCCAGTACTTC. The chain joins TRBV20-1 to TRBJ2-5; 7 bases are shared with TRBD1. The CDR3 has 13 amino acids. Germline V lookup: CDR1 DFQATT, CDR2 SNEGSKA (reference sequence). After removal of 3 bases from V and 2 bases from J, the junction contained 3 bases not matched to a gene.

This clonotype was recorded many times. The chain has TRBV6-6 and TRBJ1-2; D is perhaps TRBD1 (6 bases). CDR3 size: 11 residues. The germline gives CDR1 MNHNY, CDR2 SVGAGI (reference sequence). V lost 8 bases and J 10 bases, leaving 14 bases between the germline ends. CDR3 loop: CASLTGIHYTF. Written as DNA, the CDR3 is TGTGCCAGCCTGACAGGCATCCACTACACCTTC.

This clonotype showed up many times. CDR3 sequence: CSVVDRTTNEKLFF. DNA for the CDR3: TGCAGCGTTGTCGACAGGACAACTAATGAAAAACTGTTTTTT. The chain uses TRBV29-1 and TRBJ1-4, with a weak D call TRBD1 (6 bases). V shed 4 bases and J shed 0 bases, with 9 bases lying between them. Germline V gene sequence: CDR1 SQVTM, CDR2 ANQGSEA. The CDR3 is 14 amino acids. Looking up the rest from reference TRBV29-1 and TRBJ1-4 gives the full variable domain: SAVISQKPSRDICQRGTSLTIQCQVDSQVTMMFWYRQQPGQSLTLIATANQGSEATYESGFVIDKFPISRPNLTFSTLTVSNMSPEDSSIYLCSVVDRTTNEKLFFGSGTQLSVL.

This clonotype was seen repeatedly, ten times or more. The chain recombines TRBV4-2 with TRBJ2-1, with 9 bases lining up with TRBD2. After removal of 5 bases from V and 7 bases from J, the junction contained 12 bases not matched to a gene. Per germline, CDR1 LGHNA and CDR2 YNFKEQ. The CDR3 extends over 16 amino acids. This CDR3 is CASSKVAGVFLNEQFF. The CDR3 region has the DNA TGTGCCAGCAGCAAGGTAGCGGGAGTCTTTTTAAATGAGCAGTTCTTC.

This clonotype was found many times. The J gene is TRBJ2-5, the V gene TRBV12-3 or TRBV12-4; 9 nucleotides match TRBD2. V dropped 1 base and J dropped 5; count of bases not matched to a gene: 8. The CDR3 runs to 16 residues. As DNA, the CDR3 is TGTGCCAGCAGTTTAGTCCTAGCGGGGCACAATGAGACCCAGTACTTC. This gives the protein CASSLVLAGHNETQYF.

The table lists this clonotype with many counts. The chain carries TRBV9 and TRBJ2-3, with 12 bases that match TRBD2. Germline V gene lookup returns CDR1 SGDLS and CDR2 YYNGEE. The V and J ends lost 3 bases and 3 bases, in that order; junction bases with no gene match: 5. This CDR3 comprises 16 residues. The CDR3 is CASSAGLAGRTDTQYF. CDR3 DNA: TGTGCCAGCAGCGCCGGACTAGCGGGAAGGACAGATACGCAGTATTTT.

The rearrangement uses TRBV6-2 or TRBV6-3 and TRBJ2-3; 12 bases agree with TRBD2. CDR1 is MNHEY and CDR2 is SVGEGT in the germline V gene. The CDR3 length is 14 residues. The V and J ends lost 9 bases and 5 bases, in that order; junction bases with no gene match: 6. The CDR3 sequence is CARETSGRLDTQYF. In DNA, the CDR3 is TGTGCCAGAGAAACTAGCGGGAGGTTAGATACGCAGTATTTT.

This chain links TRBV28 with TRBJ2-1, with a tentative D call TRBD2 (6 bases). CDR3 size: 17 residues. The V gene lost 5 bases and the J gene lost 0 bases, with 17 bases spanning the gap. Germline values: CDR1 MDHEN, CDR2 SYDVKM. The DNA for the CDR3 is TGTGCCAGCAGTCAATCCCCGGGACTCGTCTCCTACAATGAGCAGTTCTTC. Encoded protein: CASSQSPGLVSYNEQFF.

This clonotype was seen at least ten times. The rearrangement joins TRBV12-3 or TRBV12-4 to TRBJ1-2; TRBD1 agrees at 7 bases. The CDR3 length is 14 residues. After removal of 6 bases from V and 6 bases from J, the junction contained 10 bases not matched to a gene. The CDR3 spells CASRAEGQLNGYTF. The CDR3 DNA sequence: TGTGCCAGCAGGGCAGAGGGACAGTTGAATGGCTACACCTTC.

This chain joins TRBV18 and TRBJ1-2; unclear D gene. The CDR3 spans 13 residues. CDR1 KGHSH and CDR2 LQKENI come from the germline V gene. The germline V and J ends were trimmed by 1 base and 2 bases, with 5 bases remaining between them. CDR3 nucleotides: TGTGCCAGCTCACCACAGGTGAACTATGGCTACACCTTC. Translation: CASSPQVNYGYTF.

This clonotype was counted only a few times. The chain couples TRBV5-6 to TRBJ1-1, with 7 bases identical to TRBD1. Trimming took 3 bases from V and 10 from J; bases not matched to a gene: 27. CDR1 SGHDT and CDR2 YYEEEE come from the germline V gene. The CDR3 sequence is 19 residues long. Written as DNA, the CDR3 is TGTGCCAGCAGCTCAGACTATGCCCTTCTTATTGGAGATGAGGGGGCAGCTTTCTTT. It yields the protein CASSSDYALLIGDEGAAFF.

In its sample, this clonotype was seen a few times. The chain joins TRBV29-1 to TRBJ2-5; D unresolved. V lost 8 bases and J 2 bases, leaving 15 bases between the germline ends. The CDR3 spans 13 residues. In germline, CDR1 is SQVTM, CDR2 ANQGSEA. CDR3 loop: CSLVHDSQETQYF. CDR3 DNA sequence: TGCAGCCTGGTACATGATTCGCAAGAGACCCAGTACTTC.

This chain connects TRBV6-1 to TRBJ2-1, with D possibly matching TRBD2 (7 bases). Germline lookup yields CDR1 MNHNS and CDR2 SASEGT. The V and J ends lost 2 bases and 4 bases respectively, with 24 bases between them. The CDR3 totals 19 residues. The CDR3 spells CASSETTKGGREWYNEQFF. Here the CDR3 DNA reads TGTGCCAGCAGTGAAACAACCAAGGGGGGGCGGGAGTGGTACAATGAGCAGTTCTTC.

This clonotype was picked up many times. The CDR3 here is CASSSINGRKETQYF. CDR3 DNA sequence: TGTGCCAGCAGTTCCATCAACGGACGGAAAGAGACCCAGTACTTC. The chain couples TRBV12-3 or TRBV12-4 to TRBJ2-5; no clear D. The CDR3 has 15 amino acids. V lost 4 bases to trimming and J lost 3 bases, with 15 bases between them.

The sample holds many counts of this clonotype. V and J are TRBV10-3 and TRBJ2-5; 8 bases match TRBD1. The V gene end was trimmed by 2 bases and the J gene end by 8 bases; junction bases not matched to a gene: 1. The CDR3 totals 12 residues. Germline CDR1 ENHRY, CDR2 SYGVKD. The CDR3 spells CAISEGQGTQYF. CDR3 DNA: TGTGCCATCAGTGAGGGACAGGGTACCCAGTACTTC.

This clonotype was counted between two and nine times. The rearrangement joins TRBV5-1 to TRBJ2-7; the match to TRBD2 covers 7 bases. This CDR3 is 15 amino acids long. Germline-derived CDR1 and CDR2 are SGHRS and YFSETQ. V lost 5 bases, J lost 2 bases, and 10 bases stayed unmatched. The DNA for the CDR3 is TGCGCCAGCAGTTTCGGGAGGACGGATGCCTACGAGCAGTACTTC. This translates into CASSFGRTDAYEQYF.

This clonotype showed up just a few times. J is TRBJ2-5 and V is TRBV18; 8 bases align to TRBD2. Germline CDR1 and CDR2: KGHSH and LQKENI. The CDR3 is 16 residues long. The J segment lost 2 bases and the V segment lost 5 bases, leaving 10 bases of the junction unmatched. CDR3: CASSSLAGVSQETQYF. For the CDR3, the DNA is TGTGCCAGCTCATCCCTAGCGGGCGTGTCTCAAGAGACCCAGTACTTC.

The rearrangement links TRBV29-1 to TRBJ2-7; 8 bases are a match to TRBD2. Germline V lookup: CDR1 SQVTM, CDR2 ANQGSEA. The CDR3 runs 12 residues. The V segment lost 5 bases and the J segment 5 bases; nucleotides outside the gene matches: 5. The CDR3 DNA reads TGCAGCGTTCTACGGGGGGGACACGAGCAGTACTTC. It codes for CSVLRGGHEQYF.

In this sample, this clonotype turned up many times. The gene calls are TRBV29-1 and TRBJ2-1; 10 bases align to TRBD2. CDR3 length: 18 amino acids. Germline-derived CDR1 and CDR2 are SQVTM and ANQGSEA. J gave up 5 bases and V 1 base, and 14 bases lay outside the gene matches. CDR3 DNA: TGCAGCGTTGAAGGTCCTGGAGCGGGAGGGCGAATTGACAATGAGCAGTTCTTC. This translates into CSVEGPGAGGRIDNEQFF.

This clonotype was found many times. V and J are TRBV3-1 and TRBJ2-3, with 8 bases lining up with TRBD2. The CDR3 is 16 residues long. V trimming: 1 base; J trimming: 7 bases; junction bases outside the gene matches: 10. Germline V gene sequence: CDR1 LGHDT, CDR2 YNNKEL (reference sequence). The CDR3 DNA reads as TGTGCCAGCAGCCAAGTTCGGGCGGGGGGACTTTATACGCAGTATTTT. This encodes CASSQVRAGGLYTQYF.

Ten or more counts support this clonotype. CDR3 sequence reads: CASRSGIYEQYF. CDR3 sequence (DNA): TGTGCCAGCAGAAGCGGGATCTACGAGCAGTACTTC. V and J are TRBV6-6 and TRBJ2-7; 7 nucleotides line up with TRBD2. Per germline, CDR1 MNHNY and CDR2 SVGAGI (reference sequence). This CDR3 is 12 amino acids long. The V segment lost 6 bases and the J segment 3 bases; nucleotides outside the gene matches: 2.

This clonotype was seen many times. This rearrangement joins TRBV20-1 to TRBJ1-4; no clear D gene. Germline-derived CDR1 and CDR2 are DFQATT and SNEGSKA (reference sequence). The CDR3 extends over 13 amino acids. Trimming shortened V by 1 base and J by 8 bases, and 11 bases separated the two germline ends. The CDR3: CSARGTQPEKLFF. The CDR3 DNA is TGCAGTGCTAGAGGGACGCAGCCCGAAAAACTGTTTTTT.

This sequence joins TRBV15 and TRBJ1-4, with D possibly being TRBD1 (6 bases). The CDR3 loop spans 16 amino acids. The germline gives CDR1 LNHNV, CDR2 YYDKDF (reference sequence). Trimming cost V 8 bases and J 0 bases, with 16 bases left between them. The CDR3, as DNA: TGTGCCACCGCCATCGGAGGGGGGGCAACTAATGAAAAACTGTTTTTT. The encoded protein is CATAIGGGATNEKLFF.

This clonotype occurred many times. The chain has TRBV20-1 and TRBJ1-2; a weak D match, TRBD1 (5 bases). The CDR3 length is 16 residues. The V end was cut by 0 bases, the J end by 0 bases, with 14 bases between. Per germline, CDR1 DFQATT and CDR2 SNEGSKA (reference sequence). CDR3 bases: TGCAGTGCTAGAGAGAGTTCCGGGACGGCTAACTATGGCTACACCTTC. Protein sequence: CSARESSGTANYGYTF.

This clonotype was seen at least ten times. The chain recombines TRBV5-1 with TRBJ2-2, with D unclear. V gave up 3 bases and J gave up 0 bases, with 15 bases separating them. Germline V gene lookup returns CDR1 SGHRS and CDR2 YFSETQ. The CDR3 totals 17 residues. CDR3 DNA sequence: TGCGCCAGCAGCTCGTCTTACGGCCGCGCGAACACCGGGGAGCTGTTTTTT. It codes for CASSSSYGRANTGELFF.

The CDR3 DNA reads as TGCAGCGTTGTGCCCACGGGGGCTCGGGGGGAGCAGTACTTC. It codes for CSVVPTGARGEQYF. The rearrangement uses TRBV29-1 and TRBJ2-7, with D tentatively TRBD1 or TRBD2 (6 bases each). The CDR3 spans 14 residues. With 4 bases removed from V and 7 bases from J, the gap between germline ends came to 20 bases. Germline V gene lookup returns CDR1 SQVTM and CDR2 ANQGSEA.

This clonotype has ten or more counts. CDR3 residues: CSASGSHYEQYF. The DNA for the CDR3 is TGCAGTGCTTCTGGGTCTCACTACGAGCAGTACTTC. The chain is built from TRBV20-1 and TRBJ2-7; unclear D gene. The CDR3 loop spans 12 amino acids. V lost 5 bases, J lost 3 bases, and 11 bases lay in between. The germline gives CDR1 DFQATT, CDR2 SNEGSKA (reference sequence).

The sample holds many counts of this clonotype. CDR3: CASNVGTTSGSGYQETQYF. CDR3 coding DNA: TGTGCCAGCAACGTGGGCACGACTAGCGGGTCGGGGTACCAAGAGACCCAGTACTTC. The chain employs TRBV6-1 and TRBJ2-5; 10 bases map to TRBD2. J lost 0 bases, V lost 7 bases, and 17 bases had no gene match. The CDR3 contains 19 residues. Germline-derived CDR1 and CDR2 are MNHNS and SASEGT.

V gene TRBV7-2 combines with J gene TRBJ2-5; D may correspond to TRBD1 or TRBD2 (5 bases each). Germline CDR1 is SGHTA and CDR2 is FQGNSA. V lost 4 bases to trimming and J lost 5 bases, with 8 bases between them. The CDR3 contains 12 residues. The CDR3 loop reads CASSSGRETQYF. The CDR3 bases are TGTGCCAGCAGCTCGGGGCGGGAGACCCAGTACTTC. The full variable domain, with the rest looked up from reference TRBV7-2 and TRBJ2-5, is GAGVSQSPSNKVTEKGKDVELRCDPISGHTALYWYRQSLGQGLEFLIYFQGNSAPDKSGLPSDRFSAERTGGSVSTLTIQRTQQEDSAVYLCASSSGRETQYFGPGTRLLVL.

This clonotype was observed many times. The chain has TRBV12-3 or TRBV12-4 and TRBJ2-5, with D hard to call. This CDR3 is 13 amino acids long. Trimming took 6 bases from V and 4 from J, leaving 12 bases between them. The CDR3 sequence: CASRTWRTETQYF. The CDR3 nucleotides are TGTGCCAGCAGGACTTGGCGGACAGAGACCCAGTACTTC.